This T cell receptor beta chain was observed in a study of T cells in Graves' hyperthyroidism and ophthalmopathy. The CDR3 contains 16 residues. Germline values: CDR1 SEHNR, CDR2 FQNEAQ (reference sequence). Losses at the gene ends were 8 bases for V and 3 bases for J; bases not matched to a gene: 13. Patients were excluded because of uncontrolled infection, other autoimmune disease, pregnancy or lactation. Findings and caveats of the study: From stable hyperthyroidism, ophthalmopathy was separated by a 13 V-J model.

Of note for this clonotype: The antigen remains unidentified.

TCR beta CDR3 regions were amplified from RNA transcripts. A set of HTBI primers served as the primers for a first-round RT-PCR of the TCR CDR3. From the multiplex PCR reads, TCRdb called clonotypes with MiXCR, one entry per CDR3 protein. The profile shows under 300,000 distinct CDR3 sequences, more than 14% of them singletons. This receptor was identified in a woman in her thirties or forties with Graves' hyperthyroidism that later progressed to Graves' ophthalmopathy. The chain links TRBV7-9 to TRBJ1-3; the match to TRBD1 covers 7 bases. Sequencing used blood. CDR3 loop: CASQRQGAEIGNTIYF. The DNA of the CDR3 is TGTGCCAGCCAGCGACAGGGCGCCGAGATTGGAAACACCATATATTTT.